These 2 T cell receptor beta chains came from one sample sequenced in a study of cytomegalovirus exposure and HLA in healthy donors. It was with 60 Vbeta and 13 Jbeta primers that the PCR ran. Sequencing used immunoSEQ multiplex PCR; TCRdb keeps in-frame clones, though not all of them. This table has some 100,000 clones, roughly four fifths appearing once. The material sequenced was PBMCs. Source of these receptors: a male donor in good health and CMV-seropositive.

The J gene is TRBJ1-1, the V gene TRBV9; TRBD1 agrees at 9 bases. J was trimmed by 6 bases and V by 2 bases; bases with no gene match: 8. This CDR3 region has 15 residues. From germline, CDR1 is SGDLS and CDR2 YYNGEE. The CDR3 sequence is CASSVGQGTVAEAFF. The CDR3 DNA follows: TGTGCCAGCAGCGTTGGACAGGGGACTGTCGCTGAAGCTTTCTTT. The variable domain in full, with the rest retrieved from reference TRBV9 and TRBJ1-1, is DSGVTQTPKHLITATGQRVTLRCSPRSGDLSVYWYQQSLDQGLQFLIQYYNGEERAKGNILERFSAQQFPDLHSELNLSSLELGDSALYFCASSVGQGTVAEAFFGQGTRLTVV.

This clone was seen only a few times. The rearrangement uses TRBV29-1 and TRBJ1-1; D possibly corresponds to TRBD1 (5 bases). The V end was cut by 4 bases, the J end by 4 bases, with 13 bases between. Looked up from germline, CDR1 is SQVTM and CDR2 is ANQGSEA. CDR3 length: 13 amino acids. CDR3 residues: CSVANGGGTEAFF. CDR3 coding DNA: TGCAGCGTTGCAAACGGGGGTGGCACTGAAGCTTTCTTT.